This TCR beta chain was sequenced during a study of T-cell reconstitution after alpha-beta-depleted transplantation in children (dated by TCRdb to about 2016). About the full investigation: Using TCR repertoire profiling, the study followed T-cell immune reconstitution in a quantitative way in children after TCRalphabeta/CD19-depleted allogeneic hematopoietic cell transplantation.

The meaning of the sample's treatment or condition label: allogeneic hematopoietic cell transplantation with graft depleted of TCRalphabeta T cells and CD19 B cells. The transplant recipients were children given TCRalphabeta/CD19-depleted allogeneic hematopoietic cell grafts. Germline trimming amounts to 2 bases on V and 2 bases on J, with 5 as the count of junction bases outside the gene matches. The CDR3 sequence holds 16 residues, the cysteine and phenylalanine included. The read is trimmed to its CDR3 DNA, 48 bases read in frame from base 1. In the germline V gene (reference sequence), CDR1 corresponds to WNHNN and CDR2 to SYGVQD. In its sample, this clonotype was seen many times. Its cognate antigen has yet to be identified. The input lacks base qualities; no much larger clone sits a single base away. Preparation of the library involved PCR. The instrument was an Illumina HiSeq 2500. TCR libraries were prepared with molecular barcoding, using unique molecular identifiers to normalize TCRbeta repertoire quantification. The public reads were quality trimmed at Q25 with fastp and then assembled into clones with MiXCR by TCRdb, keeping productive beta chains. Each entry is one CDR3 protein sequence, shown with its most common DNA and genes. The sample table records 200,000 to 300,000 distinct CDR3 sequences; more than 20% of these occur just once. The top ten clones comprise more than 2% of the sample.

The full study reports these points: The frequencies of hyperexpanded clones fell over the following months, and after one year, T-cell counts and TCRbeta diversity were mostly attributed to newly produced T cells. The apparently early recovery of alphabetaT-cell counts about two months after transplant reportedly depended on only several hundred rapidly expanded clones that came from non-depleted graft cells. In some patients, high TCRbeta diversity at day 60 was attributed to recipient T cells and intrathymic progenitors that had survived conditioning.

The source material was PBMCs, sampled before TCRalphabeta/CD19-depleted stem cell transplant. The V gene is TRBV10-1 and the J gene is TRBJ2-3; TRBD2 lines up with 9 middle nucleotides. The origin of this receptor is a girl aged 2-9 years with Fanconi anemia, due to receive a stem cell transplant. The CDR3 sequence is CASSEGGRGNTDTQYF. The sequenced DNA: TGCGCCAGCAGTGAGGGCGGGAGGGGAAACACAGATACGCAGTATTTT.